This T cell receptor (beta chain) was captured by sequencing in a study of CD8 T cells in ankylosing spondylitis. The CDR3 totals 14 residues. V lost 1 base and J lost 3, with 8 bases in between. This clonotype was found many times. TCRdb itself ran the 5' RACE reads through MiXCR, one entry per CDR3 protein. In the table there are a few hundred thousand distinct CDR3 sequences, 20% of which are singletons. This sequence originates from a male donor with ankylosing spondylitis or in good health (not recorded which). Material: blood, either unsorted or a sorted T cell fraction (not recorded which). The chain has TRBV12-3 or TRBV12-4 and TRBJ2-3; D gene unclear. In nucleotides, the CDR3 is TGTGCCAGCAGTTTAGGCGAACGGACAGATACGCAGTATTTT. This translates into CASSLGERTDTQYF.